The source of this T cell receptor beta chain is a study of blood T cells in healthy people across ages. The study drew donors from healthy Caucasian individuals in Russia aged roughly 6 to 90. Per the germline V gene, CDR1 is SGHTA and CDR2 is FQGNSA. This CDR3 is built from 11 residues. The V and J ends lost 5 bases and 6 bases respectively, with 8 bases between them. General study results and limits: CMV status of donors was unknown, possibly confounding expanded clonotype changes.

With respect to this clonotype: The antigen is unknown.

Then a second PCR, running about 6 to 11 cycles, was carried out with a sample-barcoded 5' primer and a J-beta primer mix. TCRdb independently ran MiXCR on the 5' RACE reads; one entry per CDR3 protein. Of roughly 570,000 distinct CDR3 sequences listed, 25% to 30% are singletons. Sequencing used blood. This clonotype was sampled from a woman between 70 and 85 years old in good health. V usage is TRBV7-2 and J usage is TRBJ2-7; no firm D call. The CDR3 DNA reads TGTGCCAGCAGCCGACATAGCGAGCAGTACTTC. Its translation is CASSRHSEQYF.